Each of the 26 T cell receptor beta chains below was sequenced from the same sample in a study of blood T cell repertoires in COVID-19. The assay was immunoSEQ multiplex PCR, and TCRdb's table has in-frame clones only and misses some. This sample has approximately 200,000 clones, with over 75% found just once. The specimen sequenced was PBMCs or T cells enriched from blood (not recorded which). Receptors were obtained from a woman aged 40-49 years with acute COVID-19.

The J gene is TRBJ2-1, the V gene TRBV5-4, with D perhaps TRBD2 (6 bases). CDR1 and CDR2 (germline): SGHNT, YYREEE (reference sequence). V was pared by 3 bases and J by 2 bases, with 12 bases between. The CDR3 loop spans 15 amino acids. CDR3 DNA: TGTGCCAGCAGCTCTGGAAGCGGGCCCTACAATGAGCAGTTCTTC. It codes for CASSSGSGPYNEQFF.

The rearrangement links TRBV28 to TRBJ2-5; 8 bases are a match to TRBD1. V lost 3 bases and J lost 3; bases outside the gene matches: 9. CDR3 length equals 16 residues. Germline CDR1 is MDHEN and CDR2 is SYDVKM. The CDR3 nucleotides are TGTGCCAGCAGTTTCCTACCCCCAGGGGGCGAAGAGACCCAGTACTTC. It translates to CASSFLPPGGEETQYF.

The rearrangement joins TRBV6-6 to TRBJ2-5, with TRBD2 matching 9 bases. The J segment lost 5 bases and the V segment lost 6 bases, leaving 13 bases of the junction unmatched. Germline-derived CDR1 and CDR2 are MNHNY and SVGAGI (reference sequence). The CDR3 totals 16 residues. The chain's CDR3 is CASSPRGPAGGETQYF. CDR3 nucleotide sequence: TGTGCCAGCAGCCCCCGGGGTCCAGCGGGAGGCGAGACCCAGTACTTC.

The chain is built from TRBV28 and TRBJ2-3; 9 nucleotides align to TRBD2. Germline lookup yields CDR1 MDHEN and CDR2 SYDVKM. This CDR3 is built from 15 residues. V trimming: 6 bases; J trimming: 5 bases; junction bases outside the gene matches: 9. The CDR3 is CASRSSGGHLDTQYF. The CDR3 DNA follows: TGTGCCAGCAGGAGTAGCGGGGGACACCTAGATACGCAGTATTTT.

The chain links TRBV7-9 to TRBJ2-4; TRBD2 aligns across 7 bases. Trimming removed 5 bases from V and 3 bases from J; junction bases left unmatched: 10. Germline-derived CDR1 and CDR2 are SEHNR and FQNEAQ (reference sequence). The CDR3 totals 16 residues. The CDR3 nucleotides are TGTGCCAGCAGCCCCGCCACGGGGGGTGGCAAAAACATTCAGTACTTC. Its protein is CASSPATGGGKNIQYF.

This chain's CDR3 is CASSLDAGNTEAFF. In nucleotides, the CDR3 is TGCGCCAGCAGCTTGGATGCGGGGAACACTGAAGCTTTCTTT. This sequence joins TRBV5-1 and TRBJ1-1; D is uncertain. V shed 0 bases and J shed 1 base, with 7 bases lying between them. There are 14 residues in the CDR3. Germline assignment: CDR1 SGHRS and CDR2 YFSETQ.

The chain recombines TRBV15 with TRBJ1-1; TRBD1 agrees at 7 bases. V dropped 4 bases and J dropped 1; count of bases not matched to a gene: 12. There are 17 residues in the CDR3. In germline, CDR1 is LNHNV, CDR2 YYDKDF (reference sequence). CDR3: CATSKYASGQRNTEAFF. CDR3 coding DNA: TGTGCCACCAGCAAATACGCTTCGGGACAGAGGAACACTGAAGCTTTCTTT.

A word on this clone: This sample also contains other DNA sequences that code for the same CDR3. This chain links TRBV28 with TRBJ1-1; no definite D call. With 6 bases removed from V and 0 bases from J, the gap between germline ends came to 11 bases. The CDR3 covers 14 residues. Germline V gene lookup returns CDR1 MDHEN and CDR2 SYDVKM. The CDR3 region has the DNA TGTGCCAGCAGCCCCGCCGGGGTGAACACTGAAGCTTTCTTT. Translating gives CASSPAGVNTEAFF.

The chain carries TRBV6-1 and TRBJ1-5; perhaps TRBD1 as D (5 bases). This CDR3 contains 13 residues. The V end lost 3 bases, the J end lost 9 bases, and 12 bases lay between the germline ends. Germline assignment: CDR1 MNHNS and CDR2 SASEGT. The CDR3 spells CASSDRAIGPQHF. The DNA for the CDR3 is TGTGCCAGCAGTGACAGGGCCATCGGGCCCCAGCATTTT.

The chain combines TRBV5-1 with TRBJ2-5; 8 bases line up with TRBD2. Germline V lookup: CDR1 SGHRS, CDR2 YFSETQ. This CDR3 region has 14 residues. V dropped 4 bases and J dropped 3; count of bases not matched to a gene: 5. The CDR3 region has the DNA TGCGCCAGCAGCGCCAGCGGGGGCAAAGAGACCCAGTACTTC. This gives the protein CASSASGGKETQYF. Together with reference TRBV5-1 and TRBJ2-5, the CDR3 gives the full variable domain: KAGVTQTPRYLIKTRGQQVTLSCSPISGHRSVSWYQQTPGQGLQFLFEYFSETQRNKGNFPGRFSGRQFSNSRSEMNVSTLELGDSALYLCASSASGGKETQYFGPGTRLLVL.

V usage is TRBV14 and J usage is TRBJ2-1; 13 nucleotides line up with TRBD2. Trimming at V came to 1 base and at J to 10 bases, leaving 4 bases not matched to a gene. CDR3 size: 15 residues. The V gene's germline CDR1 is SGHDN and CDR2 FVKESK. The CDR3: CASSQGLAGGREQFF. The DNA for the CDR3 is TGTGCCAGCAGCCAAGGACTAGCGGGAGGCAGAGAGCAGTTCTTC. Looking up the rest from reference TRBV14 and TRBJ2-1 gives the full variable domain: EAGVTQFPSHSVIEKGQTVTLRCDPISGHDNLYWYRRVMGKEIKFLLHFVKESKQDESGMPNNRFLAERTGGTYSTLKVQPAELEDSGVYFCASSQGLAGGREQFFGPGTRLTVL.

This chain links TRBV12-3 or TRBV12-4 with TRBJ2-7; D is possibly TRBD2 (6 bases). CDR3 length: 13 residues. V was clipped by 4 bases and J by 1 base, with 8 bases between them. This CDR3 reads CASSSGTSYEQYF. Here the CDR3 DNA reads TGTGCCAGCAGTTCCGGGACTTCCTACGAGCAGTACTTC.

The chain employs TRBV28 and TRBJ1-6; D is possibly TRBD1 (5 bases). The V gene lost 6 bases and the J gene lost 5 bases, with 14 bases spanning the gap. The germline CDR1 and CDR2 sequences are MDHEN and SYDVKM. The CDR3 covers 15 residues. The CDR3 loop reads CASRPPRTNNSPLHF. The DNA of the CDR3 is TGTGCCAGCAGACCCCCGAGGACAAATAATTCACCCCTCCACTTT.

The V and J genes are TRBV3-1 (or the pseudogene TRBV3-2) and TRBJ2-3; tentatively, D is TRBD1 (5 bases). Germline CDR1 and CDR2: LGHDT and YNNKEL (reference sequence). This CDR3 has 17 amino acids. Trimming stripped 0 bases from V and 2 bases from J, with 15 bases between. CDR3 in amino acids: CASSQELGHLHTDTQYF. CDR3 bases: TGTGCCAGCAGCCAAGAACTGGGGCACTTACACACAGATACGCAGTATTTT.

This clone was found many times. The chain uses TRBV7-2 and TRBJ2-7; the match to TRBD1 covers 9 bases. This CDR3 is 15 amino acids long. V shed 7 bases, J shed 3 bases, and the junction held 10 bases outside the gene matches. Per the germline V gene, CDR1 is SGHTA and CDR2 is FQGNSA. DNA of the CDR3: TGTGCCAGCACCGCCGGTAGGGGACAGGGCTACGAGCAGTACTTC. Translation gives CASTAGRGQGYEQYF.

The chain joins TRBV6-2 or TRBV6-3 to TRBJ1-5, with D maybe TRBD1 (5 bases). This CDR3 comprises 14 residues. Germline V CDR1 and CDR2: MNHEY, SVGEGT. The V and J ends lost 2 bases and 4 bases respectively, with 9 bases between them. The CDR3 protein is CASSYTGTNQPQHF. In DNA, the CDR3 is TGTGCCAGCAGTTACACAGGTACGAATCAGCCCCAGCATTTT.

The chain is built from TRBV11-1 and TRBJ2-7; D may be TRBD2 (5 bases). Germline CDR1 and CDR2: SGHAT and FQDESV (reference sequence). V lost 9 bases, J lost 7 bases, and 16 bases lay in between. The CDR3 has 12 residues. For the CDR3, the DNA is TGTGCCAGTTCGACGGCGGGCCTGGAGCAGTACTTC. Its translation: CASSTAGLEQYF.

The V call is TRBV3-1 (or the pseudogene TRBV3-2), the J call TRBJ1-6, with no clear D. This CDR3 has 14 amino acids. Germline V lookup: CDR1 LGHDT, CDR2 YNNKEL (reference sequence). Trimming pared 6 bases from V and 7 bases from J, leaving 13 bases between. This CDR3 reads CASSEVRKNSPLHF. For the CDR3, the DNA is TGTGCCAGCAGTGAGGTCCGGAAGAATTCACCCCTCCACTTT.

The chain uses TRBV3-1 (or the pseudogene TRBV3-2) and TRBJ1-6, with TRBD1 identical over 9 bases. After removal of 3 bases from V and 13 bases from J, the junction contained 7 bases not matched to a gene. Per the germline V gene, CDR1 is LGHDT and CDR2 is YNNKEL (reference sequence). The CDR3 extends over 14 amino acids. CDR3 region: CASSQGQGLPPLHF. As DNA, the CDR3 is TGTGCCAGCAGCCAGGGACAGGGATTGCCGCCCCTCCACTTT.

V gene TRBV21-1 combines with J gene TRBJ2-6; the DNA was not used to check the table's D call, TRBD1. TRBV21-1 corresponds to a pseudogene. This CDR3 is built from 18 residues. The CDR3 sequence: CASSKGDIDHSGANVLTF. CDR3 coding DNA: TGTGCCAGCAGCAAAGGGGACATAGATCACTCTGGGGCCAACGTCCTGACTTTC.

The rearrangement uses TRBV3-1 (or the pseudogene TRBV3-2) and TRBJ2-1; no firm D call. Germline CDR1 and CDR2: LGHDT and YNNKEL (reference sequence). The CDR3 has 16 residues. V dropped 0 bases and J dropped 0 bases, with 9 bases sitting between them. The CDR3 DNA is TGTGCCAGCAGCCAAGATCCGGTTAGCTCCTACAATGAGCAGTTCTTC. It yields the protein CASSQDPVSSYNEQFF.

This clone was recorded once. CDR3 in amino acids: CASRDRGRGTGELFF. CDR3 sequence (DNA): TGTGCCAGCAGGGACAGGGGGCGAGGAACCGGGGAGCTGTTTTTT. The chain recombines TRBV5-6 with TRBJ2-2, with 11 bases fitting TRBD1. Trimming at V came to 5 bases and at J to 5 bases, leaving 5 bases not matched to a gene. This CDR3 spans 15 amino acids. Germline loops: CDR1 SGHDT, CDR2 YYEEEE.

The chain recombines TRBV6-5 with TRBJ1-2, with D uncertain. V was clipped by 2 bases and J by 7 bases, with 14 bases between them. Germline loops: CDR1 MNHEY, CDR2 SVGAGI. CDR3 length: 14 amino acids. For the CDR3, the DNA is TGTGCCAGCAGTTACGGGCACGTAGGAGGTGGCTACACCTTC. This sequence encodes CASSYGHVGGGYTF.

The V gene is TRBV6-5, the J gene TRBJ2-7, with TRBD1 matching 9 bases. The V and J ends lost 0 bases and 4 bases, in that order; junction bases with no gene match: 7. The CDR3 spans 16 residues. CDR1 and CDR2 (germline): MNHEY, SVGAGI. The CDR3 loop reads CASSYSPGQGSYEQYF. The CDR3 DNA reads TGTGCCAGCAGTTACTCCCCGGGACAGGGCAGTTACGAGCAGTACTTC.

This chain connects TRBV6-4 to TRBJ2-2, with 10 bases identical to TRBD2. This CDR3 spans 17 amino acids. The V gene's germline CDR1 is MRHNA and CDR2 SNTAGT. The V segment lost 6 bases and the J segment 0 bases; nucleotides outside the gene matches: 7. CDR3 coding DNA: TGTGCCAGCAGCTCGCTAGCGGGGGCCACGAACACCGGGGAGCTGTTTTTT. Protein sequence: CASSSLAGATNTGELFF.

The V and J genes are TRBV7-2 and TRBJ1-5; a weak D match, TRBD1 (6 bases). The CDR3 loop spans 13 amino acids. Germline values: CDR1 SGHTA, CDR2 FQGNSA. The ends were cut back, 4 bases at V and 5 bases at J, with 9 bases in the middle. The CDR3 DNA sequence: TGTGCCAGCAGCTCACAGGGAGATCAGCCCCAGCATTTT. Residues: CASSSQGDQPQHF.